This TCR beta chain was observed in a study of cytomegalovirus exposure and HLA in healthy donors. Overall study findings and caveats: The authors enumerated over 150 TCR beta chains as linked to cytomegalovirus.

Of note for this clone: The antigen remains undetermined.

Clones were sequenced by immunoSEQ multiplex PCR, and TCRdb holds only the in-frame ones, with some missing. The sample holds about 200,000 clones, about three quarters seen once. Germline V lookup: CDR1 MDHEN, CDR2 SYDVKM. The CDR3 has 18 residues. V shed 1 base, J shed 0 bases, and the junction held 9 bases outside the gene matches. The receptor's source is a woman aged 30 to 39 in good health and CMV-seronegative. This chain uses TRBV28 with TRBJ1-5; 7 bases line up with TRBD1. Sequencing was done on a sample of PBMCs. The DNA of the CDR3 is TGTGCCAGCAGTTTATCGGCAGGGGGGAGTTATAGCAATCAGCCCCAGCATTTT. This translates into CASSLSAGGSYSNQPQHF. Combining the CDR3 with reference TRBV28 and TRBJ1-5 gives the whole variable domain DVKVTQSSRYLVKRTGEKVFLECVQDMDHENMFWYRQDPGLGLRLIYFSYDVKMKEKGDIPEGYSVSREKKERFSLILESASTNQTSMYLCASSLSAGGSYSNQPQHFGDGTRLSIL.